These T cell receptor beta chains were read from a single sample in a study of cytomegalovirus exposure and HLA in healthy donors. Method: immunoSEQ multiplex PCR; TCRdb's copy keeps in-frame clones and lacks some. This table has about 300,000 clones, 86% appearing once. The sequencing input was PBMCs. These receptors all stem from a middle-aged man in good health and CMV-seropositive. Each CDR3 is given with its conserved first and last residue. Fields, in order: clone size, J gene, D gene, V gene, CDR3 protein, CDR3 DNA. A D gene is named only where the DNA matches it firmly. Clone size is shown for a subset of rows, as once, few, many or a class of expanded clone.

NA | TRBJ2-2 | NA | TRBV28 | CASTRRGRAGELFF | TGTGCCAGCACCCGGAGAGGGCGCGCCGGGGAGCTGTTTTTT
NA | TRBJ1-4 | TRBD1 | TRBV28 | CASSLMQGEKKLFF | TGTGCCAGCAGTTTAATGCAGGGGGAGAAAAAACTGTTTTTT
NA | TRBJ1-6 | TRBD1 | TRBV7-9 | CASSKWDRNSPLHF | TGTGCCAGCAGCAAATGGGACAGAAATTCACCCCTCCACTTT
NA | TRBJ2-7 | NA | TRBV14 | CASSPFSSTVQYF | TGTGCCAGCAGCCCCTTTAGTTCCACGGTGCAGTACTTC
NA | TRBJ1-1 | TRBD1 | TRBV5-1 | CASSSGQGLPEAFF | TGCGCCAGCAGCTCGGGACAGGGACTCCCTGAAGCTTTCTTT
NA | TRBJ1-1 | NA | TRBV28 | CASSLYPGQLNTEAFF | TGTGCCAGCAGTTTATATCCAGGGCAGCTGAACACTGAAGCTTTCTTT
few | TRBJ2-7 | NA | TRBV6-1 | CASSEGHPYEQYF | TGTGCCAGCAGTGAAGGACATCCCTACGAGCAGTACTTC
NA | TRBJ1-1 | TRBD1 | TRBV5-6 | CASSGQGERGLNTEAFF | TGTGCCAGCAGCGGGCAGGGGGAGCGAGGATTGAACACTGAAGCTTTCTTT
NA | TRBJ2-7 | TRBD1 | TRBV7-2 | CASSFTGGLVNEQYF | TGTGCCAGCAGCTTCACAGGGGGCTTAGTCAACGAGCAGTACTTC
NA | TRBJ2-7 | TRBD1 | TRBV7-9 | CASSPTGSYEQYF | TGTGCCAGCAGCCCGACAGGGTCCTACGAGCAGTACTTC
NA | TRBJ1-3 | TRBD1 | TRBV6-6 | CASRPPGGTGNTIYF | TGTGCCAGCAGACCCCCAGGGGGGACCGGAAACACCATATATTTT
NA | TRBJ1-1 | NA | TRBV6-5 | CASLRGRDTEAFF | TGTGCCAGCCTACGTGGGCGAGACACTGAAGCTTTCTTT
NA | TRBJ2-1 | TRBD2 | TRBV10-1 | CASSETGLASSSSYNEQFF | TGCGCCAGCAGTGAGACGGGACTAGCCTCTTCCAGCTCCTACAATGAGCAGTTCTTC
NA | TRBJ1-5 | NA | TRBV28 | CASSLGTLDSIQPQHF | TGTGCCAGCAGTTTAGGGACATTAGATAGCATTCAGCCCCAGCATTTT
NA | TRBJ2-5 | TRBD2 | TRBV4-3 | CASSQLADYQETQYF | TGCGCCAGCAGCCAGCTAGCGGATTACCAAGAGACCCAGTACTTC
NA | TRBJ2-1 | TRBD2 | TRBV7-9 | CASSLAPAGASNEQFF | TGTGCCAGCAGCTTAGCTCCAGCGGGAGCATCCAATGAGCAGTTCTTC
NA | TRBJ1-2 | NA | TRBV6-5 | CASSPQGNYGYTF | TGTGCCAGCAGTCCCCAGGGGAACTATGGCTACACCTTC
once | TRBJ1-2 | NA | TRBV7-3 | CASSPLGGQDGYTF | TGTGCCAGCAGCCCGCTCGGGGGGCAGGATGGCTACACCTTC
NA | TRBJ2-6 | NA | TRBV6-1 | CASRAARSGANVLTF | TGTGCCAGCAGGGCAGCGCGGTCTGGGGCCAACGTCCTGACTTTC
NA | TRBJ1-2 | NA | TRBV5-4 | CASSLADRYQYGYTF | TGTGCCAGCAGCTTGGCCGACAGGTATCAATATGGCTACACCTTC
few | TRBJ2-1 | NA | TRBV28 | CASSLPTNTYNEQFF | TGTGCCAGCAGTTTACCCACTAATACCTACAATGAGCAGTTCTTC
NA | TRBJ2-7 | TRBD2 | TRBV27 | CASRVAGGGSYEQYF | TGTGCCAGCAGGGTAGCGGGAGGGGGCTCCTACGAGCAGTACTTC
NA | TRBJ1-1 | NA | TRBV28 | CASRDSPRTFF | TGTGCCAGCAGGGACAGTCCGCGAACTTTCTTT
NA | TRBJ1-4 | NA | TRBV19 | CASSFRIAEKLFF | TGTGCCAGTAGTTTCCGTATAGCTGAAAAACTGTTTTTT
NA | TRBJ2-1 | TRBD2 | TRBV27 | CASSEPLPGGQYNEQFF | TGTGCCAGCAGTGAACCCCTCCCGGGAGGGCAATACAATGAGCAGTTCTTC
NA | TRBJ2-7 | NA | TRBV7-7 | CASSLSTGYEQYF | TGTGCTAGCAGCTTATCGACAGGCTACGAGCAGTACTTC
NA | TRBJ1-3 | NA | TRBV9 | CASSTGGSGNTIYF | TGTGCCAGCAGCACGGGGGGCTCTGGAAACACCATATATTTT
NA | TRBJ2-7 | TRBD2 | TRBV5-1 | CASSFGLAGGDAHEQYF | TGCGCCAGCAGCTTTGGGTTAGCGGGAGGGGACGCCCACGAGCAGTACTTC
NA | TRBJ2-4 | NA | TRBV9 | CASSVAVRLAKNIQYF | TGTGCCAGCAGCGTAGCGGTGCGGTTAGCCAAAAACATTCAGTACTTC
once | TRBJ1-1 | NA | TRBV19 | CASSIGATEAFF | TGTGCCAGTAGTATAGGGGCCACTGAAGCTTTCTTT
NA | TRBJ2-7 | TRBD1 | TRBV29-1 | CSVRAPGRGKGSYEQYF | TGCAGCGTCCGTGCCCCGGGCAGGGGGAAGGGATCCTACGAGCAGTACTTC
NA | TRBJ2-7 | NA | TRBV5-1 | CASSLVQGPTYEQYF | TGCGCCAGCAGCTTGGTTCAGGGGCCTACCTACGAGCAGTACTTC
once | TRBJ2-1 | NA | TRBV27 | CASSLSLGASSYNEQFF | TGTGCCAGCAGTTTATCGCTGGGAGCTAGCTCCTACAATGAGCAGTTCTTC
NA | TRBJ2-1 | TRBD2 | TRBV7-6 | CASSGGPGLAGGRATYNEQFF | TGTGCCAGCAGCGGGGGACCGGGACTAGCGGGAGGGAGAGCGACCTACAATGAGCAGTTCTTC
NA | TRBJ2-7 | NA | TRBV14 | CASSQGYYIYEQYF | TGTGCCAGCAGCCAAGGATACTACATCTACGAGCAGTACTTC
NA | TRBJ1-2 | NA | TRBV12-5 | CASAPPGLNYGYTF | TGTGCTAGTGCTCCGCCAGGGTTGAACTATGGCTACACCTTC
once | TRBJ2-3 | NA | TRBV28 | CASSKPRGADTQYF | TGTGCCAGCAGTAAACCACGGGGGGCGGATACGCAGTATTTT
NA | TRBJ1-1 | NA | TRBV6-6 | CASSYEREGTEAFF | TGTGCCAGCAGTTATGAACGGGAGGGGACTGAAGCTTTCTTT
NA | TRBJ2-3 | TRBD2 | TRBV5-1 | CASSLALAGITDTQYF | TGCGCCAGCAGCTTGGCACTAGCGGGGATCACAGATACGCAGTATTTT
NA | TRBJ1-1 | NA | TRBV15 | CATRPGLGTEAFF | TGTGCCACCAGACCAGGGTTGGGAACTGAAGCTTTCTTT
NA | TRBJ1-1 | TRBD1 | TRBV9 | CASSARTGWNTEAFF | TGTGCCAGCAGCGCCCGGACAGGGTGGAACACTGAAGCTTTCTTT
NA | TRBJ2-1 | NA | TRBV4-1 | CASSQDHRGSPYNEQFF | TGCGCCAGCAGCCAAGATCATAGGGGGAGCCCCTACAATGAGCAGTTCTTC
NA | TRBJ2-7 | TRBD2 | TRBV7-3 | CASSGSLAGLDEQYF | TGTGCCAGCAGCGGCTCACTAGCGGGATTAGACGAGCAGTACTTC
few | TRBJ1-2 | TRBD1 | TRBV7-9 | CASSLEDRGLYGYTF | TGTGCCAGCAGCTTAGAAGACAGGGGGCTTTATGGCTACACCTTC
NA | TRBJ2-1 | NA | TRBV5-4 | CASSPVRGNEQFF | TGTGCCAGCAGCCCTGTGCGGGGCAATGAGCAGTTCTTC
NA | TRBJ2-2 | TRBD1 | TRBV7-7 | CASRLTGAGELFF | TGTGCTAGCAGGCTGACAGGGGCCGGGGAGCTGTTTTTT